Included here is one T cell receptor (beta chain) sequence, with context. Its matching antigen is unknown. As the sequencing template, cDNA was produced by extracting RNA and reverse transcribing it. Measured with immunoSEQ multiplex PCR; TCRdb has only the in-frame clones, and not every one. Found here are some 99,000 clones, roughly two thirds of them singletons; the top ten hold around 15%. Trimming took off 6 bases at V and 8 bases at J, with 13 bases between the two ends. CDR1 GTSNPN and CDR2 SVGIG come from the germline V gene (reference sequence). The CDR3 sequence is 11 residues long. This entry is derived from a study of CD8+ T cells in alopecia areata. Study information: At a dose of 5 to 10 mg twice daily, oral tofacitinib was given to treated patients. Study results and limitations: Sharing of TCR sequences between patients (possibly for HLA-related reasons) was less clear than in mice.

As to treatment: oral pan-JAK inhibitor, 5-10 mg twice daily. This TCR was sampled from a human donor with alopecia areata. This chain uses TRBV30 with TRBJ1-2, with D unclear. The material was CD8+ T cells sorted from blood, obtained at week 4, from a patient treated with tofacitinib. This CDR3 reads CACDLLEGYTF. DNA for the CDR3: TGTGCCTGTGATTTATTGGAAGGCTACACCTTC. Looking up the rest from reference TRBV30 and TRBJ1-2 gives the full variable domain: SQTIHQWPATLVQPVGSPLSLECTVEGTSNPNLYWYRQAAGRGLQLLFYSVGIGQISSEVPQNLSASRPQDRQFILSSKKLLLSDSGFYLCACDLLEGYTFGSGTRLTVV.